This paragraph covers one T cell receptor (beta chain) sequence. Its specificity is unknown. Only in-frame clones appear in the TCRdb table, and some are missing; sequencing was by immunoSEQ multiplex PCR. The sample consists of approximately 100,000 clones, about 93% of them appearing once. The data stem from a study of cytomegalovirus exposure and HLA in healthy donors. Germline CDR1 reads SNHLY; CDR2 reads FYNNEI. The CDR3 extends over 15 amino acids. V gave up 6 bases and J gave up 0 bases; unmatched junction bases: 6. The validation cohort, a group of 120 subjects, included the donors and was separate from the roughly 620-subject first cohort. Whole-study results and caveats: Rarity characterized most TCR sequences, yet some public TCRs appeared in many donors. Altogether, some 170 TCR beta chains were recorded as cytomegalovirus-associated. Both high specificity and high sensitivity reportedly marked the classifier's diagnosis of cytomegalovirus status.

This sequence joins TRBV2 and TRBJ1-1, with 8 bases aligning to TRBD1. The sequence was obtained from a woman in her 30s in good health and CMV-seropositive. The material sequenced was PBMCs. CDR3 amino acids: CASSRDRFMNTEAFF. The CDR3 DNA reads as TGTGCCAGCAGCCGGGACAGGTTCATGAACACTGAAGCTTTCTTT.